Described below is a single TCR beta chain sequence and its context. There is no known antigen for this receptor. Base qualities are not at hand, and no much larger clone is one base apart. The entry originates in a study of blood T cell repertoires in COVID-19 (TCRdb year 2020). A note on the overall study: The collaborator samples originated in the United States, Italy and Spain and spanned the acute and convalescent phases of COVID-19. Deeply sampled blood TCRbeta repertoires from subjects exposed to, actively infected with, or recovered from COVID-19 were included in the dataset. Samples were obtained from the ongoing ImmuneRACE study (first 160 participants) and from over 1,000 subjects provided by 6 global collaborators. The prospective study material was composed of cDNA or gDNA derived from T cells, B-cell-depleted T cells, or PBMCs. A freely available public database, intended as a resource for researchers studying the immune response to SARS-CoV-2, is where the repertoires were released. The sample metadata nearly always contained a de-identified subject ID, COVID-19 status, age in years and sex. Where HLA class I and class II types were available, the types were taken from metadata supplied by the sample provider, not from assay-based typing.

TCRbeta CDR3 regions were amplified from genomic DNA using the immunoSEQ Assay, a bias-controlled multiplex PCR. The source study handled its data this way. Nucleated cell counts per sample were estimated from amplification of reference gene primers within the assay. Sequence reads were collapsed and filtered to measure the absolute abundance of every unique TCRbeta CDR3 rearrangement. For each sample, productive Simpson clonality was calculated as the square root of Simpson's diversity index across productive rearrangements. TCRdb took this table from immuneACCESS and kept in-frame rearrangements with V and J called. Such tables lack part of the clones; where checked against another copy, unresolved V genes explain under half of the gap, and the rest is unexplained. V, J and clone size were drawn from that table, and D and trimming were deduced from the DNA. This sample holds approximately 190,000 clones; approximately 82% were observed only once. About 5% of the sample is taken by the ten largest.

The V and J ends are trimmed by 4 bases and 8 bases, leaving 8 bases between them. From cysteine to phenylalanine, the CDR3 is 11 amino acids long. Only the CDR3 region is kept as DNA, spanning 33 bases read in frame from base 1. CDR1 and CDR2, per the germline V gene (reference sequence), are MNHNY and SVGAGI. Points the paper makes about the study in general: How much clinical and demographic metadata was included differed by source and by participant, and the metadata was provided uncurated.

Participants in the prospective study were enrolled through a virtual design, were aged about 18 to 100 years, and lived in approximately 24 United States geographic areas. In the prospective study, participants were assigned to cohorts based on the clinical history participants reported in a screening survey and a study questionnaire. In the prospective study, whole blood, serum and a nasopharyngeal or oropharyngeal swab were collected from each participant by mobile phlebotomists. Prospective study participants could optionally give additional blood draws and questionnaires over an approximately 2-month period. Before DNA extraction, blood samples from the prospective study were shipped at room temperature or frozen.

This receptor was obtained from a woman aged 60-75 years with acute COVID-19. The sequencing sample was made of PBMCs or T cells enriched from blood (not recorded which). The chain couples TRBV6-6 to TRBJ1-1; TRBD1 is perhaps the D gene, given 6 matching bases. The bases are TGTGCCAGCAGTTTCACAGGGGAAGCTTTCTTT. It codes for CASSFTGEAFF.